The 7 T cell receptor beta chains reported below all come from one sample, sequenced in a study of blood T cell repertoires in COVID-19 (dated by TCRdb to about 2020). Library preparation was by the immunoSEQ multiplex PCR assay. Entries here come from immuneACCESS through TCRdb and include only in-frame sequences with V and J called. Some clones fail to appear in such tables; in the studies checked, an unresolved V gene covers under half of the shortfall, and the cause of the remainder is unknown. The sample table lists over 95,000 clones, 65% to 85% of them with a count of one. Just under 2% of the sample goes to the ten largest clones. The source material was peripheral blood. These TCRs come from a man in his 70s with active or convalescent COVID-19.

The chain recombines TRBV6-2 or TRBV6-3 with TRBJ1-6; TRBD1 matches at 8 bases. CDR1 is MNHEY and CDR2 is SVGEGT in the germline V gene. V shed 2 bases and J 9 bases; nucleotides not matched to a gene: 9. The CDR3 is 16 amino acids. The CDR3: CASSYIGQGLRSPLHF. The CDR3 DNA sequence: TGTGCCAGCAGTTACATTGGACAGGGATTGCGTTCACCCCTCCACTTT.

This clone was seen once. The gene calls are TRBV4-2 and TRBJ2-5, with 8 bases fitting TRBD2. V trimming: 1 base; J trimming: 3 bases; junction bases outside the gene matches: 7. This CDR3 is built from 16 residues. Germline CDR1 and CDR2: LGHNA and YNFKEQ. The CDR3 sequence: CASSQGSGGGEETQYF. Here the CDR3 DNA reads TGTGCCAGCAGCCAAGGGAGCGGGGGCGGGGAAGAGACCCAGTACTTC.

Only a few counts were recorded for this clone. The CDR3 region is CASSLAMETQYF. The DNA of the CDR3 is TGTGCCAGCAGCTTAGCTATGGAGACCCAGTACTTC. The J gene is TRBJ2-5, the V gene TRBV7-8; D ambiguous. This CDR3 has 12 residues. Germline V gene sequence: CDR1 SGHVS, CDR2 FQNEAQ. V was pared by 0 bases and J by 5 bases, with 4 bases between.

J is TRBJ2-2 and V is TRBV19; D ambiguous. The V end was cut by 7 bases, the J end by 1 base, with 10 bases between. CDR3 length equals 14 residues. Germline V gene lookup returns CDR1 LNHDA and CDR2 SQIVND (reference sequence). The DNA for the CDR3 is TGTGCCAGTATCCCAACAAGGAACACCGGGGAGCTGTTTTTT. Translated, it gives CASIPTRNTGELFF.

This sequence joins TRBV10-3 and TRBJ2-1, with TRBD1 identical over 8 bases. Germline values: CDR1 ENHRY, CDR2 SYGVKD. There are 16 residues in the CDR3. Trimming removed 6 bases from V and 3 bases from J; junction bases left unmatched: 10. The CDR3 is CAISEGTGVGYNEQFF. The CDR3 DNA reads as TGTGCCATCAGCGAAGGGACAGGAGTTGGCTACAATGAGCAGTTCTTC.

The chain carries TRBV19 and TRBJ2-7, with a possible D match to TRBD1 (6 bases). V was clipped by 7 bases and J by 3 bases, with 25 bases between them. The CDR3 is 17 residues long. Germline CDR1 LNHDA, CDR2 SQIVND (reference sequence). The CDR3 protein is CASTIIWGPTGHYEQYF. CDR3 coding DNA: TGTGCCAGTACCATAATTTGGGGACCGACAGGTCACTACGAGCAGTACTTC.

The chain is built from TRBV10-2 and TRBJ1-2; TRBD1 matches at 9 bases. The CDR3 loop spans 13 amino acids. V lost 7 bases and J lost 4; bases outside the gene matches: 4. Germline V CDR1 and CDR2: WSHSY, SAAADI. The CDR3 here is CASTTGGGYGYTF. In DNA, the CDR3 is TGCGCCAGCACCACAGGGGGCGGCTATGGCTACACCTTC.